The TCR beta chain under discussion was sequenced for a study of T cells in Graves' hyperthyroidism and ophthalmopathy (dated by TCRdb to the late 2010s). Looking at the study overall: Peripheral blood was collected at initial diagnosis, before any treatment. A discovery cohort of fewer than 110 patients, fewer than 50 with Graves' ophthalmopathy and 55 to 65 with stable Graves' hyperthyroidism, was used to find distinguishing TCR V-J signatures. Prospective prediction of ophthalmopathy was tested in an independent validation cohort of some 19 hyperthyroidism patients and some 17 patients who later progressed to ophthalmopathy. The approximately 98 discovery patients were randomly divided into training and test sets at a 7:3 ratio. In roughly six Graves' hyperthyroidism patients, the study also compared T-cell repertoires from thyroid tissue with T-cell repertoires from blood. Once sampling was done, hyperthyroidism patients were given methimazole at a starting dose of 30 mg daily, whereas ophthalmopathy patients were given high-dose intravenous methylprednisolone. TCR Vbeta CDR3 sequencing of 120 to 150 peripheral blood samples (under 45 ophthalmopathy, about 74 hyperthyroidism and roughly 17 progressor patients) is reported in the paper. General study outcomes and caveats: In validation, the model predicted progression to ophthalmopathy a median of around 6.5 months before onset, with over 55% sensitivity and around 76% specificity. A 13 V-J signature model separated ophthalmopathy from stable hyperthyroidism, with around 88% sensitivity and about 81% specificity in cross-validation and 80%/75% in testing. Most expanded thyroid clonotypes (frequency above 0.001) were also detected in blood, a finding suggesting that blood repertoires may reflect thyroid immune responses. Sample size was not statistically predetermined, and investigators were not blinded to group allocation.

The CDR3 contains 14 residues, cysteine and phenylalanine counted. Here the CDR3 DNA is all that survives: 42 bases in frame from base 1. The germline V gene gives CDR1 as ENHRY and CDR2 as SYGVKD. Only a few counts were recorded for this clonotype. There is no known antigen for this receptor. An end of the junction differs from the germline gene, which may be a read error. The TCR beta CDR3 regions were amplified from the RNA transcripts. For the first round of RT-PCR on the TCR CDR3, the HTBI primer set was used together with the Qiagen OneStep RT-PCR kit. A second multiplex PCR round built the libraries, followed by size selection and purification. Paired-end sequencing of the libraries was performed with 100 bp reads on an Illumina HiSeq2000. In the authors' own workflow: SOAPnuke was used to process the raw data, removing reads that contained adapters or uncalled bases, had a mean Phred below 15, or lacked an exact match to the constant primer or identifier. High-quality paired reads were merged with COPE v1.2.5, and unique nucleotide sequences were defined as clonotypes. Clonotypes were aligned to IMGT TRBV, TRBD and TRBJ reference segments using MiTCR v1.1. Only V-J combinations with frequency above 0.0001, covering 99.2% of repertoires, were analysed. The TCS score was defined as the ratio of F50 (clonal expansion) to E x V (chaos), calculated using BLOSUM62-based TCRdist between CDR3 peptides within each V-J. Welch's t-statistics and random forest reduced roughly 530 V-J features to about 12, which were used in a naive Bayes classifier (R e1071). Through fastp at Q25 and MiXCR, TCRdb rebuilt clones from the public reads, retaining in-frame beta chains. Identical CDR3 proteins give one entry, which carries the most common genes and DNA. TCRdb assigned the V and J calls; the authors' analysis was not used. Counted in this sample were 650,000 to 850,000 distinct CDR3 sequences; around 20% of them appeared once. Over 15% of the sample goes to the ten largest clones.

The hyperthyroidism patients were between 18 and 65 years old and newly diagnosed, with a disease duration of less than 2 months. Patients with uncontrolled infections, other autoimmune diseases, pregnancy or lactation were excluded. Diagnoses were based on clinical symptoms, serum thyroxine and TRAb, thyroid ultrasound and orbital computed tomography. Blood from progressor patients was drawn when they were first diagnosed with hyperthyroidism, before any ophthalmopathy symptoms appeared. PBMCs were separated from under 12 ml of fresh peripheral blood using Ficoll-Paque density gradient centrifugation. Patients classed as progressors first received a Graves' hyperthyroidism diagnosis and then went on to develop ophthalmopathy during follow-up. Trizol reagent was used to extract total RNA, and RNA quality was then checked on an Agilent 2100 Bioanalyzer.

The TCR was taken from a woman aged 50 to 60 with Graves' hyperthyroidism that later progressed to Graves' ophthalmopathy. The sequencing input was blood. The V and J segments used are TRBV10-3 and TRBJ2-1, and TRBD2 matches 7 of the central bases. The CDR3 region reads CAISPRTSVNERFF. The DNA sequence reads TGTGCCATCAGCCCGAGAACTAGCGTCAATGAGCGGTTCTTC.